This T cell receptor (beta chain) was identified during a study of cytomegalovirus exposure and HLA in healthy donors. Primers included in the PCR were 60 Vbeta and 13 Jbeta primers. Clones were sequenced by immunoSEQ multiplex PCR, and TCRdb holds only the in-frame ones, with some missing. The repertoire holds about 120,000 clones, with 60% to 80% as singletons. This CDR3 comprises 13 residues. With 7 bases removed from V and 1 base from J, the gap between germline ends came to 10 bases. From germline, CDR1 is WNHNN and CDR2 SYGVQD (reference sequence). This clone was detected once. The receptor comes from a man over 45 in good health and CMV-seropositive. Sample: PBMCs. The gene calls are TRBV10-1 and TRBJ1-1; a weak D match, TRBD1 (5 bases). CDR3 DNA: TGCGCCAGCAACAACGGACAGAACACTGAAGCTTTCTTT. Residues: CASNNGQNTEAFF.